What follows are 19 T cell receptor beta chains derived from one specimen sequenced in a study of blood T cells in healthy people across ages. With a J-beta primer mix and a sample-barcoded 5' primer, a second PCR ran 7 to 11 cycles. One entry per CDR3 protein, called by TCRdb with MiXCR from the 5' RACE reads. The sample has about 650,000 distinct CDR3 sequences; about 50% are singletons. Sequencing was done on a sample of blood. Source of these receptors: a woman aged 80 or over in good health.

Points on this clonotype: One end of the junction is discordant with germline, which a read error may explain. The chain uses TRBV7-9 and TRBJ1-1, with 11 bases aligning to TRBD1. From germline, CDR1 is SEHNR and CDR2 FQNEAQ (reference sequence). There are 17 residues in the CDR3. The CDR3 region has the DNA TGTGCCAGCAGCTTACAATGGGACAGGGGGATGAACACTGCAGCTTTCTTT. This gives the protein CASSLQWDRGMNTAAFF.

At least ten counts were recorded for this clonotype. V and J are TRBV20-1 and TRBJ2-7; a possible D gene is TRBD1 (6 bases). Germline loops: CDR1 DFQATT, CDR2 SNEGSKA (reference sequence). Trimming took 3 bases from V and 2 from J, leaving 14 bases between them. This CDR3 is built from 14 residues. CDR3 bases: TGCAGTGCTAGTGTCGAACAGGGAGCCTACGAGCAGTACTTC. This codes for CSASVEQGAYEQYF.

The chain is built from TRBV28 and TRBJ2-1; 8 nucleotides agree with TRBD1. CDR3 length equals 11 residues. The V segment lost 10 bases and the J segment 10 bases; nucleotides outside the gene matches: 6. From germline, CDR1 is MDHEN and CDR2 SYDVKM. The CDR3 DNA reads TGTGCCACCACGACAGGGGCCGAGCAGTTCTTC. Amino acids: CATTTGAEQFF.

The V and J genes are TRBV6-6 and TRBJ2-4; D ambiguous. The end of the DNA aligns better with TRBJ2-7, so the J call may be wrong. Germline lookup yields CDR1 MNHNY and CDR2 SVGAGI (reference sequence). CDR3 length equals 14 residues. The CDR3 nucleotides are TGTGCCAGCAGTTACTCGATGAACGTCTACGAGCAGTACTTC. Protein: CASSYSMNVYEQYF.

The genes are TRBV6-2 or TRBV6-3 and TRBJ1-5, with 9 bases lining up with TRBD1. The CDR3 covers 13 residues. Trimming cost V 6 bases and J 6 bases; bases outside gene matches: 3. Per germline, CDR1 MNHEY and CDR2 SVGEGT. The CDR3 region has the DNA TGTGCCAGCAGGTCGGACAGGGGTCAGCCCCAGCATTTT. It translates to CASRSDRGQPQHF.

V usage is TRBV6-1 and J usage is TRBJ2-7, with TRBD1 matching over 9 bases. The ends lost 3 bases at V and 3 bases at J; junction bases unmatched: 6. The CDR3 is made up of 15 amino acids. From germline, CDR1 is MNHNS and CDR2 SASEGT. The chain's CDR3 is CASSDPGQGFYEQYF. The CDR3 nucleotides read TGTGCCAGCAGTGACCCGGGACAGGGCTTCTACGAGCAGTACTTC.

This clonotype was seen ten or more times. CDR3 amino acids: CSARDLATYEQYF. The CDR3 coding sequence is TGCAGTGCTAGAGATTTGGCGACATACGAGCAGTACTTC. This chain joins TRBV20-1 and TRBJ2-7; D uncertain. In germline, CDR1 is DFQATT, CDR2 SNEGSKA (reference sequence). The CDR3 spans 13 residues. The V and J ends lost 0 bases and 4 bases respectively, with 10 bases between them.

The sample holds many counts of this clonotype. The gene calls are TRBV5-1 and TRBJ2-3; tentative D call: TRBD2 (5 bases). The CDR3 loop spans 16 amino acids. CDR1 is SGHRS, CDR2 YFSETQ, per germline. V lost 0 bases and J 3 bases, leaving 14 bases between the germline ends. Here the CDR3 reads CASSLGTDYSTDTQYF. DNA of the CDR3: TGCGCCAGCAGCTTGGGAACCGACTATTCTACAGATACGCAGTATTTT.

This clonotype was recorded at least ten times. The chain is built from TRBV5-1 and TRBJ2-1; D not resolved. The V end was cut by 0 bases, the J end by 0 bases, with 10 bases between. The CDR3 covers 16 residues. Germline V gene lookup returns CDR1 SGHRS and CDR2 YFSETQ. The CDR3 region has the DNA TGCGCCAGCAGCTTGGAAGCCGCCAGCTCCTACAATGAGCAGTTCTTC. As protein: CASSLEAASSYNEQFF. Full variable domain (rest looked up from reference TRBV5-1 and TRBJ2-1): KAGVTQTPRYLIKTRGQQVTLSCSPISGHRSVSWYQQTPGQGLQFLFEYFSETQRNKGNFPGRFSGRQFSNSRSEMNVSTLELGDSALYLCASSLEAASSYNEQFFGPGTRLTVL.

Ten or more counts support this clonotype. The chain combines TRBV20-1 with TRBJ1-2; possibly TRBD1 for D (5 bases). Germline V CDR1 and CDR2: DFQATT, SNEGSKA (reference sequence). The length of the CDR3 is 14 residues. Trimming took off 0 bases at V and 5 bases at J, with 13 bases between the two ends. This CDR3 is CSARDPQGLYGYTF. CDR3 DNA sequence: TGCAGTGCTAGAGATCCCCAGGGCCTATATGGCTACACCTTC.

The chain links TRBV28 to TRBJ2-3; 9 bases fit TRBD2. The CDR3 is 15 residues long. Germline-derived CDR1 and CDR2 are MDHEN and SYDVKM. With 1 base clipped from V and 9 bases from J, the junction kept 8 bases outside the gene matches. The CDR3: CASSLLLAGDSTQYF. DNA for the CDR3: TGTGCCAGCAGTTTATTACTAGCGGGCGACTCAACGCAGTATTTT.

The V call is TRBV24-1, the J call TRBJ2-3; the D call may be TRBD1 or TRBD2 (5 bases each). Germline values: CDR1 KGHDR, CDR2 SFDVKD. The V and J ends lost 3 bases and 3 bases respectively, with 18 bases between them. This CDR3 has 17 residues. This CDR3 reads CATSDPGRHPRTDTQYF. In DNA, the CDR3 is TGTGCCACCAGTGATCCGGGACGACATCCACGGACAGATACGCAGTATTTT.

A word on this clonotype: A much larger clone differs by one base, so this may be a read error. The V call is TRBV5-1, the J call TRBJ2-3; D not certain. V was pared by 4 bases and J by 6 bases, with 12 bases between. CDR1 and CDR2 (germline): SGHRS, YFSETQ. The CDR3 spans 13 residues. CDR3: CASSRVGSDTQYF. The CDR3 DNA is TGCGCCAGCAGCCGAGTAGGGTCGGATACGCAGTATTTT.

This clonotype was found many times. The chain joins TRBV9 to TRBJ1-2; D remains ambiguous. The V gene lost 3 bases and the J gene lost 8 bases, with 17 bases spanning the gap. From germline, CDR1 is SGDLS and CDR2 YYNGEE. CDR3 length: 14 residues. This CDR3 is CASSAGNGVKGYTF. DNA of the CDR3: TGTGCCAGCAGCGCCGGGAATGGGGTGAAGGGCTACACCTTC.

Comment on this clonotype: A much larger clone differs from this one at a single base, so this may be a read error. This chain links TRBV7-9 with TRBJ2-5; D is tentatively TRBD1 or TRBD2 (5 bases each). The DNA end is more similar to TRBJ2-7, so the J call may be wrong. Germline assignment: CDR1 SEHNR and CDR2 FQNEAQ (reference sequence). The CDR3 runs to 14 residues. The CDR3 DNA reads TGTGCCAACAGCTTTGGTGGGACCACCTACGAGCAGTACTTC. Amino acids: CANSFGGTTYEQYF.

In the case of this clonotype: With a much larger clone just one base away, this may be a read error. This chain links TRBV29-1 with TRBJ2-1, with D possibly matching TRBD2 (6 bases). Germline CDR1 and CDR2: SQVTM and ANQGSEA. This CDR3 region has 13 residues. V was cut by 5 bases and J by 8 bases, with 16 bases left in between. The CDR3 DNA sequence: TGCAGCGTTTTCTGGCCCACTAGCTATGAGCAGTTCTTC. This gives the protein CSVFWPTSYEQFF.

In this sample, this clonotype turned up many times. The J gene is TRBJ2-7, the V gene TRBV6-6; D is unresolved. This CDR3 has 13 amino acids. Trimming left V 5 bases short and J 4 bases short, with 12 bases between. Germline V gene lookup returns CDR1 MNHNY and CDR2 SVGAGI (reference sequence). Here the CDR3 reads CASSDLYGYEQYF. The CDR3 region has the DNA TGTGCCAGCAGTGACCTCTACGGATACGAGCAGTACTTC.

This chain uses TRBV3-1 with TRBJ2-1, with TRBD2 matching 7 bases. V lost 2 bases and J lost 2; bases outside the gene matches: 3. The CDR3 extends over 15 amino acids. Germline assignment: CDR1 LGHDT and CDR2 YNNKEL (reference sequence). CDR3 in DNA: TGTGCCAGCAGCCAACGGGACTATCCCTACAATGAGCAGTTCTTC. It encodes CASSQRDYPYNEQFF.

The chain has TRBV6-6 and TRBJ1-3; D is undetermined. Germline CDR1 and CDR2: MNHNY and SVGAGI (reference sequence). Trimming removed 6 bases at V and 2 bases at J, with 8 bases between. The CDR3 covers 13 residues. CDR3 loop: CASRLLAGNTIYF. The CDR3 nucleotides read TGTGCCAGCAGATTGTTAGCTGGAAACACCATATATTTT.